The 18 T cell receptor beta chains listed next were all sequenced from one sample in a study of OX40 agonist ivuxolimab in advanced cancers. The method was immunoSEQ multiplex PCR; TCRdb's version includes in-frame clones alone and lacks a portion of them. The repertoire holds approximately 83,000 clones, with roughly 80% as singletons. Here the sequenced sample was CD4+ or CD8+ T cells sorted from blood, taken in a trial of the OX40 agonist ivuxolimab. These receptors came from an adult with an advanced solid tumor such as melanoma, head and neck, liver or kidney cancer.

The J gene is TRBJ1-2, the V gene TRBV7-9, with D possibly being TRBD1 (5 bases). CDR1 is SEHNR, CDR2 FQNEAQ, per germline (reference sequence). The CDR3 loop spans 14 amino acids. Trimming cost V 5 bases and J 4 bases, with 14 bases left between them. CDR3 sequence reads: CASSAPRDPYGYTF. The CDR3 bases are TGTGCCAGCAGCGCACCGCGGGACCCCTATGGCTACACCTTC. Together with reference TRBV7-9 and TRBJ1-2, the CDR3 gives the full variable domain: DTGVSQNPRHKITKRGQNVTFRCDPISEHNRLYWYRQTLGQGPEFLTYFQNEAQLEKSRLLSDRFSAERPKGSFSTLEIQRTEQGDSAMYLCASSAPRDPYGYTFGSGTRLTVV.

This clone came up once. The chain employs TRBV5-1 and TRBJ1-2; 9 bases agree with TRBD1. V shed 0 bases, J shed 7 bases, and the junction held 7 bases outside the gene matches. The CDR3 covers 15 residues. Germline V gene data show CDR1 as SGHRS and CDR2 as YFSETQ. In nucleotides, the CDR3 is TGCGCCAGCAGCTTGGCCGGACAGGGGCCACGTGGCTACACCTTC. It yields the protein CASSLAGQGPRGYTF.

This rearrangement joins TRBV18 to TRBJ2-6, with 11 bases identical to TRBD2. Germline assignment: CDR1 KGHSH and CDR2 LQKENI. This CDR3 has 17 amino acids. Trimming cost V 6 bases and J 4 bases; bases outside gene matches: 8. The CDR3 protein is CASSLTSGMSGANVLTF. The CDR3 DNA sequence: TGTGCCAGCTCGCTGACTAGCGGGATGTCCGGGGCCAACGTCCTGACTTTC.

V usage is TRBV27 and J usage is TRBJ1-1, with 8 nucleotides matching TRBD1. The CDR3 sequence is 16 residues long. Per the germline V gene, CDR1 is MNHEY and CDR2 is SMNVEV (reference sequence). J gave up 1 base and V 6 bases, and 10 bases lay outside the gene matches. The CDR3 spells CASRTGRGQRNTEAFF. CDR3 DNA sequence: TGTGCCAGCAGGACTGGCAGGGGGCAAAGGAACACTGAAGCTTTCTTT.

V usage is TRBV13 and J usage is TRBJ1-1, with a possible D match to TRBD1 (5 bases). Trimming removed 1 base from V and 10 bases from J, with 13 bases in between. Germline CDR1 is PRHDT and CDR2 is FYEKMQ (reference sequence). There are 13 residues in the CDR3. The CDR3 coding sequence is TGTGCCAGCAGCTTAGCGGTTCAGGGAGGAGCTTTCTTT. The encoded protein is CASSLAVQGGAFF. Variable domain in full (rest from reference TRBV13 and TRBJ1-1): AAGVIQSPRHLIKEKRETATLKCYPIPRHDTVYWYQQGPGQDPQFLISFYEKMQSDKGSIPDRFSAQQFSDYHSELNMSSLELGDSALYFCASSLAVQGGAFFGQGTRLTVV.

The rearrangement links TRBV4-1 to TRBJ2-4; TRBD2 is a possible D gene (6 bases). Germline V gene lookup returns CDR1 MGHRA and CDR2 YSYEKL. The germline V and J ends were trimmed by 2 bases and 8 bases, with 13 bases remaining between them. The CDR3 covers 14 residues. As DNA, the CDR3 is TGCGCCAGCAGCCAACCTAGACTAGGGGACATTCAGTACTTC. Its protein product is CASSQPRLGDIQYF.

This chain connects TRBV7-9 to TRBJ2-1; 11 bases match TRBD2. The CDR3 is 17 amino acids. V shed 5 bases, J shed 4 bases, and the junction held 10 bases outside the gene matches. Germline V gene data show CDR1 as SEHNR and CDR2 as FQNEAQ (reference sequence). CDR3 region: CASSPGGLAEGYNEQFF. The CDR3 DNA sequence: TGTGCCAGCAGCCCAGGGGGACTAGCGGAGGGTTACAATGAGCAGTTCTTC.

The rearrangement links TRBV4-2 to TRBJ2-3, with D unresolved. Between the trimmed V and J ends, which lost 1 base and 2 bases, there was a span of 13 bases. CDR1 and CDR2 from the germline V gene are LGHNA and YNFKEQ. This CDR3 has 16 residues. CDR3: CASSQGETGYTDTQYF. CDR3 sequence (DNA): TGTGCCAGCAGCCAAGGGGAAACTGGATACACAGATACGCAGTATTTT.

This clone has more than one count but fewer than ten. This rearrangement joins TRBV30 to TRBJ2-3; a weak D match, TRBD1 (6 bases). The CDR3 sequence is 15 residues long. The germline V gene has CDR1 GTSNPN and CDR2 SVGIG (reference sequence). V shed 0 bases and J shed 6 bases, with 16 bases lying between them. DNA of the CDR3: TGTGCCTGGAGTGTAGGAGGTGGGGGCCCGGATACGCAGTATTTT. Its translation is CAWSVGGGGPDTQYF.

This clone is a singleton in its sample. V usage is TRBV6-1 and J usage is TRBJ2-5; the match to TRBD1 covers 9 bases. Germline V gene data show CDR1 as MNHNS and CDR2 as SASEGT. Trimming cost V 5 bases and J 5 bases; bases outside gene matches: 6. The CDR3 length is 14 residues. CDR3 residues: CASSTGQGAETQYF. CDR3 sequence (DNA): TGTGCCAGCAGTACGGGACAGGGAGCGGAGACCCAGTACTTC.

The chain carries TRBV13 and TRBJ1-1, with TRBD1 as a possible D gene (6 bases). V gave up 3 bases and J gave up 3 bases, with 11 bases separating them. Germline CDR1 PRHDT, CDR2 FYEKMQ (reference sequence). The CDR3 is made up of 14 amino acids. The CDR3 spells CASSFGGGDTEAFF. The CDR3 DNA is TGTGCCAGCAGCTTCGGGGGGGGCGACACTGAAGCTTTCTTT.

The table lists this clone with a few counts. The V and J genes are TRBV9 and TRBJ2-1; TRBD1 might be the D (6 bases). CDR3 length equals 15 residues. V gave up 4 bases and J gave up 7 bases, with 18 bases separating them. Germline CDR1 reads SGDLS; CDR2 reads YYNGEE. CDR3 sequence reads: CASSPGRARGNEQFF. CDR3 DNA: TGTGCCAGCAGCCCCGGGCGCGCGAGGGGGAATGAGCAGTTCTTC. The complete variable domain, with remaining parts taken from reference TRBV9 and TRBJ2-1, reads DSGVTQTPKHLITATGQRVTLRCSPRSGDLSVYWYQQSLDQGLQFLIQYYNGEERAKGNILERFSAQQFPDLHSELNLSSLELGDSALYFCASSPGRARGNEQFFGPGTRLTVL.

The CDR3, as DNA: TGTGCCAGCAGCCACTTGGACAGGTCGATCTCTGGAAACACCATATATTTT. Translation gives CASSHLDRSISGNTIYF. This chain uses TRBV11-2 with TRBJ1-3; TRBD1 aligns across 7 bases. Germline V gene data show CDR1 as SGHAT and CDR2 as FQNNGV. V gave up 5 bases and J gave up 0 bases; unmatched junction bases: 10. The CDR3 loop spans 17 amino acids. Combining the CDR3 with reference TRBV11-2 and TRBJ1-3 gives the whole variable domain EAGVAQSPRYKIIEKRQSVAFWCNPISGHATLYWYQQILGQGPKLLIQFQNNGVVDDSQLPKDRFSAERLKGVDSTLKIQPAKLEDSAVYLCASSHLDRSISGNTIYFGEGSWLTVV.

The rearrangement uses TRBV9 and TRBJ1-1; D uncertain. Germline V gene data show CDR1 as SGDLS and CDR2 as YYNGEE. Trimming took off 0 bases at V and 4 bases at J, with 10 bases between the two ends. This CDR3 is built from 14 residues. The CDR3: CASSVATWGTEAFF. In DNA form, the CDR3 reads TGTGCCAGCAGCGTAGCTACTTGGGGCACTGAAGCTTTCTTT.

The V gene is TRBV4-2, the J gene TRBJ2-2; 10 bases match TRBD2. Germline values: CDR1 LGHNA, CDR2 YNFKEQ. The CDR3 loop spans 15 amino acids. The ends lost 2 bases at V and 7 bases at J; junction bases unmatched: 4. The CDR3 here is CASSQSGRALGELFF. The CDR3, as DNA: TGTGCCAGCAGCCAAAGCGGGAGGGCCCTCGGGGAGCTGTTTTTT.

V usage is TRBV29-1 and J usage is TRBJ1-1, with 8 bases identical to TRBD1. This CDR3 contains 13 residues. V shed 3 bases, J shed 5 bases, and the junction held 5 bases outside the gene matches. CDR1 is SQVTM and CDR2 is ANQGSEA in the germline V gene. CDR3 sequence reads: CSVELQGGTEAFF. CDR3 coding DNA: TGCAGCGTTGAGTTACAGGGGGGAACTGAAGCTTTCTTT.

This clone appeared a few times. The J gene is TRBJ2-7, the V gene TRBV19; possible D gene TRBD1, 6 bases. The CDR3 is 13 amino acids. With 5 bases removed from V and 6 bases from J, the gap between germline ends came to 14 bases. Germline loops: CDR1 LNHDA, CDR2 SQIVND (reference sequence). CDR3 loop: CASSQGPGSEQYF. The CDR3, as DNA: TGTGCCAGTAGTCAGGGGCCGGGGAGCGAGCAGTACTTC.

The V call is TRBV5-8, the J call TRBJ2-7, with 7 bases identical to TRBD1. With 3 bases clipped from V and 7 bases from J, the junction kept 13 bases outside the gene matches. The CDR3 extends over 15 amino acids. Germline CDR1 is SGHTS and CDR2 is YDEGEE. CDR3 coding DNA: TGTGCCAGCAGCTCGGCGTGGCAGGGGGTGGGGGAGCAGTACTTC. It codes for CASSSAWQGVGEQYF.